This T cell receptor beta chain comes out of a study of OX40 agonist ivuxolimab in advanced cancers. About the research overall: Patients received the agonistic anti-OX40 (CD134) antibody ivuxolimab.

Study conclusions and caveats: Clonal expansion by week 6 occurred in CD4+ and CD8+ blood T cells (at 0.1 to 3.0 mg/kg).

Libraries were prepared by immunoSEQ multiplex PCR; TCRdb keeps only in-frame clonotypes and omits some of them. Of approximately 79,000 clones in the sample, around 84% were seen once. Remarks on this clone: Antigen unknown.

The CDR3 covers 15 residues. Germline assignment: CDR1 ENHRY and CDR2 SYGVKD. The V segment lost 6 bases and the J segment 7 bases; nucleotides outside the gene matches: 8. Sequences were derived from CD4+ or CD8+ T cells sorted from blood, sampled in a trial of the OX40 agonist ivuxolimab. The chain recombines TRBV10-3 with TRBJ2-1; 11 bases are shared with TRBD2. The clonotype originates from an adult with an advanced solid tumor such as melanoma, head and neck, liver or kidney cancer. The CDR3 DNA sequence: TGTGCCATCAGCTTGACTAGCGGGGCGAGTAATGAGCAGTTCTTC. It codes for CAISLTSGASNEQFF.